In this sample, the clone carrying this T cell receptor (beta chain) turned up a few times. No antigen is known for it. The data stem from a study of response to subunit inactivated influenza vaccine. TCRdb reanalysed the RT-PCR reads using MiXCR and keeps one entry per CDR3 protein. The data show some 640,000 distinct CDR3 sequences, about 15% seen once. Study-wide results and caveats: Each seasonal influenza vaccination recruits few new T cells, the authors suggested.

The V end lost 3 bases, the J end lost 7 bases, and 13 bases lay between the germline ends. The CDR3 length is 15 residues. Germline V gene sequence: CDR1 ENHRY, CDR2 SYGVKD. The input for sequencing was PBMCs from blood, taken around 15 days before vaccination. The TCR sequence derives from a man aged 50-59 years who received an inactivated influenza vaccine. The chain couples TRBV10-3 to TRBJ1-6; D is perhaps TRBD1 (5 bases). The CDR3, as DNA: TGTGCCATCAGTGATCGAGGGACCGCAAATTCACCCCTCCACTTT. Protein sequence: CAISDRGTANSPLHF.